This T cell receptor (beta chain) is from a study of T cell responses to AZD1222 COVID-19 vaccine. Study-level results: Mostly white British, mostly female donors; authors suggested clonal diversity may be underestimated. Spike-specific TCR breadth and depth were elevated following two AZD1222 doses. Of spike-specific TCRs, nearly half reportedly target regions left unmutated in variants.

Clones were read by immunoSEQ multiplex PCR, and TCRdb kept only the in-frame ones, dropping some. The sample lists some 200,000 clones, approximately 94% seen once, with 1.5% to 2% in the top ten. This clone occurred once. What it binds is not known. The clonotype comes from an adult who received the MenACWY meningococcal vaccine as a control. The specimen comprised peripheral blood, sampled 28 days after the second dose of the MenACWY control vaccine.

CDR3 nucleotides: TGTGCCAGCAGTTTATCCTCAGGGGCAATCTACGAGCAGTACTTC. It encodes CASSLSSGAIYEQYF. V usage is TRBV27 and J usage is TRBJ2-7; D is possibly TRBD1 (6 bases). V lost 0 bases, J lost 3 bases, and 12 bases lay in between. The CDR3 runs 15 residues. Germline V gene lookup returns CDR1 MNHEY and CDR2 SMNVEV (reference sequence).